This paragraph reports one T cell receptor (beta chain). Its antigen remains unidentified. The PCR was carried out with 60 Vbeta primers and 13 Jbeta primers. TCRdb keeps only in-frame clones here, not all; method: immunoSEQ multiplex PCR. This table has some 150,000 clones, roughly 81% appearing once. Germline trimming cut 8 bases from V and 0 bases from J; bases unmatched to any gene: 4. Looked up from germline, CDR1 is SGHTA and CDR2 is FQGNSA. CDR3 size: 14 residues. The sample comes from a study of cytomegalovirus exposure and HLA in healthy donors. Overall study results and limits: In an earlier analysis, in several hundred donors, most V segments appeared productive either ~87% or ~30% of the time. Several of the most significant clusters were apparently associated with common viral pathogens in a later analysis. In vitro confirmation showed three CMV-associated chains to be CMV antigen specific.

The sequenced sample was PBMCs. The chain combines TRBV7-2 with TRBJ2-1; 7 nucleotides line up with TRBD2. The receptor was isolated from a young woman in good health and CMV-seronegative. The CDR3 sequence is CASRAGYSYNEQFF. DNA of the CDR3: TGTGCCAGCCGAGCGGGATACTCCTACAATGAGCAGTTCTTC.